This record looks at one T cell receptor beta chain sequence and its context. The source of the sample is a study of T cells expressing NK-cell markers. Template switching by 5'RACE with UMIs generated the TCR beta cDNA. TCRdb reworked the 5' RACE reads into one entry per CDR3 protein, no DNA. Listed are about 540,000 distinct CDR3 sequences; 3.5% to 4.5% falls within the top ten. The CDR3 spans 14 residues. This clonotype originated in a man aged 18-30 years in good health. The sample taken for sequencing was blood T cells: a sorted CD56 or NKG2C T cell subset, CD4+ or CD8+ T cells, or bulk PBMC T cells (not recorded which). The chain employs TRBV12-3 or TRBV12-4 and TRBJ1-1; the TCRdb call, TRBD1, lacks DNA for checking. CDR3 residues: CASRKRQAPTEAFF.